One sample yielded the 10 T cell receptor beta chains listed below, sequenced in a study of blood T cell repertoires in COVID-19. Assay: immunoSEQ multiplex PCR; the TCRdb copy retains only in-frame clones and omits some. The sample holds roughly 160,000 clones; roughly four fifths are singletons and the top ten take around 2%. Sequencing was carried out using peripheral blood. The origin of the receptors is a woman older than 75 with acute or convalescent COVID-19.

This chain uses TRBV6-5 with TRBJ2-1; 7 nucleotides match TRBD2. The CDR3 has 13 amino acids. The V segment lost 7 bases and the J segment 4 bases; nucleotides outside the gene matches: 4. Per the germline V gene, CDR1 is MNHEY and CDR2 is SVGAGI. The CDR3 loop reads CASMAAGYNEQFF. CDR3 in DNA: TGTGCCAGCATGGCAGCGGGGTACAATGAGCAGTTCTTC.

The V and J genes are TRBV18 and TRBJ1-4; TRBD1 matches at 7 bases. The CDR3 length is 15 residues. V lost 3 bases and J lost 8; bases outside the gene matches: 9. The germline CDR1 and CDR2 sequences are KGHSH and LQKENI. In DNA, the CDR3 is TGTGCCAGCTCACCGAGGGACAGTATTGGAGAAAAACTGTTTTTT. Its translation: CASSPRDSIGEKLFF.

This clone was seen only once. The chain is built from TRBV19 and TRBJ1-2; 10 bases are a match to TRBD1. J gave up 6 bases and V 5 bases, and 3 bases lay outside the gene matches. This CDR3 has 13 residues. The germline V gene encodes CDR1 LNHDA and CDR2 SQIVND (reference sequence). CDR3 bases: TGTGCCAGTAGTTTCGGGACAGGGGATGGCTACACCTTC. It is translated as CASSFGTGDGYTF.

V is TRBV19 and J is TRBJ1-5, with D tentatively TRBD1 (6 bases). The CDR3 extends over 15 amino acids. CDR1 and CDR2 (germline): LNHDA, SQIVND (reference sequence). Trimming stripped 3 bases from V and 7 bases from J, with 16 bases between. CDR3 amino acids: CASSIHSGGGQPQHF. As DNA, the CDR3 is TGTGCCAGTAGTATTCATTCGGGGGGCGGACAGCCCCAGCATTTT. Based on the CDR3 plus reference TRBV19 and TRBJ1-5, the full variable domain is DGGITQSPKYLFRKEGQNVTLSCEQNLNHDAMYWYRQDPGQGLRLIYYSQIVNDFQKGDIAEGYSVSREKKESFPLTVTSAQKNPTAFYLCASSIHSGGGQPQHFGDGTRLSIL.

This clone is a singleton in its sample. The CDR3 spells CASGPLGQGNQPQHF. CDR3 in DNA: TGTGCTAGTGGACCTCTTGGACAGGGCAATCAGCCCCAGCATTTT. The genes are TRBV12-5 and TRBJ1-5, with TRBD1 matching 7 bases. The CDR3 consists of 15 residues. V gave up 6 bases and J gave up 2 bases; unmatched junction bases: 7. Germline V gene lookup returns CDR1 LGHNT and CDR2 FRNRAP.

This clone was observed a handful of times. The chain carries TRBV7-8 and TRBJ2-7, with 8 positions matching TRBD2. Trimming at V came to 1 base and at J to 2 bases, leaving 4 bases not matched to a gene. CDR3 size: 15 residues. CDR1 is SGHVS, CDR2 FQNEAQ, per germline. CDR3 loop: CASSLGTSNPYEQYF. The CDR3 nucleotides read TGTGCCAGCAGCTTAGGGACTAGCAATCCCTACGAGCAGTACTTC.

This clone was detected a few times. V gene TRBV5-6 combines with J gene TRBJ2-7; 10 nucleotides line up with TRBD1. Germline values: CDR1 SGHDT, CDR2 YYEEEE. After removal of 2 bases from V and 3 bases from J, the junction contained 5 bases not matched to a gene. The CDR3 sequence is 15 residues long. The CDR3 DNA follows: TGTGCCAGCAGCTTCCCGGACAGGGGGGTCTACGAGCAGTACTTC. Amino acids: CASSFPDRGVYEQYF.

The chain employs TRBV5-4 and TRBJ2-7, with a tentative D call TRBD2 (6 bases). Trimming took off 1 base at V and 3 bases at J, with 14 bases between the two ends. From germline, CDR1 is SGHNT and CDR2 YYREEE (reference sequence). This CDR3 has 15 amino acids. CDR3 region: CASSLSARGSYEQYF. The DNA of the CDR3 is TGTGCCAGCAGCTTGTCCGCTCGGGGGAGCTACGAGCAGTACTTC.

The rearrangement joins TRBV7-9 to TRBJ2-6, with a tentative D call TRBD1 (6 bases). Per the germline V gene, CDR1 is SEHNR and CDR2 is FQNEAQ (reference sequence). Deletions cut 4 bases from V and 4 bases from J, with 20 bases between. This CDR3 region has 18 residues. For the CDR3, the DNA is TGTGCCAGCAGCTGGCCGTGGGACACCTCTCGAGGGGCCAACGTCCTGACTTTC. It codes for CASSWPWDTSRGANVLTF. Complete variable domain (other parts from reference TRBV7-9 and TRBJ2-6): DTGVSQNPRHKITKRGQNVTFRCDPISEHNRLYWYRQTLGQGPEFLTYFQNEAQLEKSRLLSDRFSAERPKGSFSTLEIQRTEQGDSAMYLCASSWPWDTSRGANVLTFGAGSRLTVL.

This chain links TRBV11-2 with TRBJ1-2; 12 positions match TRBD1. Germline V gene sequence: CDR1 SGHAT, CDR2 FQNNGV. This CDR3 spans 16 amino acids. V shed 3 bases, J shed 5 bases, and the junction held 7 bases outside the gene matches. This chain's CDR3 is CASSFTGTGGGYGYTF. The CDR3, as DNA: TGTGCCAGCAGCTTTACGGGGACAGGGGGCGGTTATGGCTACACCTTC.